This T cell receptor (beta chain) originates from a study of blood T cell repertoires in COVID-19. Adults between roughly 18 and 89 years of age took part from fewer than 30 US areas. The recovered donors of Cohort 3 showed two negative PCRs, clearance, or symptom resolution. TCRdb's copy holds only in-frame clones and misses some; the assay was immunoSEQ multiplex PCR. Among almost 400,000 clones listed, nearly 90% were seen once. The germline V gene encodes CDR1 KGHSY and CDR2 FQNENV. The CDR3 sequence is 13 residues long. V lost 6 bases and J 10 bases, leaving 18 bases between the germline ends. The specimen was PBMCs or T cells enriched from blood (not recorded which). The V and J genes are TRBV16 and TRBJ1-1; possibly TRBD1 for D (6 bases). This TCR was recovered from a woman in her twenties or thirties who had recovered from COVID-19. The DNA of the CDR3 is TGTGCCAGCAGTTCCGACAGGTCGCGGTCAGCTTTCTTT. Translating gives CASSSDRSRSAFF.